This T cell receptor beta chain is from a study of blood T cell repertoires in COVID-19. TCRdb's copy holds only in-frame clones and misses some; the assay was immunoSEQ multiplex PCR. The sample has under 350,000 clones; 80% to 90% are singletons. Membership in each cohort depended on participant-reported clinical history. The sequenced sample was PBMCs or T cells enriched from blood (not recorded which). The sequence derives from a woman between 35 and 50 years old with acute COVID-19.

DNA for the CDR3: TGTGCCAGTAGTAAGGCGGCAGGGGTGGACTATGGCTACACCTTC. Translated, it gives CASSKAAGVDYGYTF. The chain uses TRBV19 and TRBJ1-2; TRBD1 might be the D (6 bases). V lost 4 bases and J lost 3, with 15 bases in between. Germline V lookup: CDR1 LNHDA, CDR2 SQIVND (reference sequence). The CDR3 runs to 15 residues.